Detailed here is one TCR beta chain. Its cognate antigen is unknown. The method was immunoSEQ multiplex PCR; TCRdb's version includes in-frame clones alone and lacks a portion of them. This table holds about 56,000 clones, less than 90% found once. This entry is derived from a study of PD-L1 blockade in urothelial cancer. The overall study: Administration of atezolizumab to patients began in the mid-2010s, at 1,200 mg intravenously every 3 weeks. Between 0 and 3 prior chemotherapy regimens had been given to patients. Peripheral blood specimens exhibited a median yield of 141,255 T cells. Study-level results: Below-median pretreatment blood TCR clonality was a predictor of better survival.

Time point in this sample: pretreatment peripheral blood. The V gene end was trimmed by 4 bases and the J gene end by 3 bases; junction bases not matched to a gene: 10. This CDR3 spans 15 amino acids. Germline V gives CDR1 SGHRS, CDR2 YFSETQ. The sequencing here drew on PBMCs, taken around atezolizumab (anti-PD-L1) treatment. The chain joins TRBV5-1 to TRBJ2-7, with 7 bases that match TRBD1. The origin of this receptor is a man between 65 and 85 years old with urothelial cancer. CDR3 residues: CASSVQGSAFYEQYF. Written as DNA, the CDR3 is TGCGCCAGCAGCGTACAGGGGAGCGCCTTCTACGAGCAGTACTTC. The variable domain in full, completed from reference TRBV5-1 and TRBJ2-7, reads KAGVTQTPRYLIKTRGQQVTLSCSPISGHRSVSWYQQTPGQGLQFLFEYFSETQRNKGNFPGRFSGRQFSNSRSEMNVSTLELGDSALYLCASSVQGSAFYEQYFGPGTRLTVT.